This entry concerns a single TCR beta chain. Original processing methods: Amplification from reference gene primers served as the basis for estimated nucleated cell counts. Generated by immunoSEQ multiplex PCR, the TCRdb table keeps only in-frame clones and is missing some. Clone size and the V and J calls come from that table; the DNA yielded D and trimming. The data contain around 100,000 clones, less than 85% of them singletons. The source of the sample is a study of blood T cell repertoires in COVID-19. Across the study: Samples representing acute and convalescent COVID-19 were sourced from the United States, Italy and Spain.

The CDR3 is 12 residues long. The sequence came from a man between 65 and 85 years old with active or convalescent COVID-19. Sequenced sample: peripheral blood. V is TRBV21-1 and J is TRBJ2-5; TRBD1 is the table's D call, not checked against the DNA. TRBV21-1 is marked as a pseudogene. The CDR3 bases are TGTGCCAGCAGCAAAACAAAAGAGACCCAGTACTTC. As protein: CASSKTKETQYF.